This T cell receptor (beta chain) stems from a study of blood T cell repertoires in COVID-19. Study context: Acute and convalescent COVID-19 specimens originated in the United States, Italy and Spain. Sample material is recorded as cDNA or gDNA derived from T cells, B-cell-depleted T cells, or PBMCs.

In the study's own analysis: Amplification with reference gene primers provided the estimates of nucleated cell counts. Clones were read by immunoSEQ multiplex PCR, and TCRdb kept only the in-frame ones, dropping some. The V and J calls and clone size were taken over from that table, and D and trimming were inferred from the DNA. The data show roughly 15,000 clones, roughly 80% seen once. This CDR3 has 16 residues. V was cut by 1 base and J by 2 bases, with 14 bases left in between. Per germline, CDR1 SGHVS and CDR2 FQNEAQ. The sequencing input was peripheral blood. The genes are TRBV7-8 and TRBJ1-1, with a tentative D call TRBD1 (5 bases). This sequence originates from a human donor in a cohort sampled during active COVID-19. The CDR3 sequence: CASSLDWGGRNTEAFF. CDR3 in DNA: TGTGCCAGCAGCTTAGATTGGGGGGGAAGAAACACTGAAGCTTTCTTT.